This T cell receptor (beta chain) was profiled in a study of CD8 T cells in Susac syndrome. An input of about 0.5 to 1 ug of RNA was subjected to reverse transcription using random hexamers. The immunoSEQ assay covered 54 Vbeta and 13 Jbeta segments for CDR3. TCRdb re-analysed the immunoSEQ multiplex PCR reads in MiXCR, keeping a single row per CDR3 protein. The table lists roughly 130,000 distinct CDR3 sequences, nearly 95% of them singletons. Of note for this clonotype: No antigen is known for it.

The CDR3 covers 14 residues. Germline values: CDR1 SGHTA, CDR2 FQGNSA. Trimming took 6 bases from V and 4 from J, leaving 15 bases between them. The study's findings and limits: The study recognized that its TCR sequencing and HLA analysis covered a relatively small number of individuals.

Controls were drawn from healthy donors and were matched for age and sex. FACS was used to enrich TEMRA cells, whereas the CD8+ and CD4+ T cells were obtained by negative isolation. The chain couples TRBV7-2 to TRBJ2-5; no clear D gene. This clonotype was obtained from a human donor in good health. The sample was CD4+ T cells from PBMCs. This CDR3 reads CASSRPVLGETQYF. CDR3 in DNA: TGTGCCAGCAGTCGACCTGTCCTTGGAGAGACCCAGTACTTC.